The source of this T cell receptor beta chain is a study of human T cells and chemical hapten exposure. Study-wide context: Patients had diphenylcyclopropenone applied to the scalp weekly throughout the approximately 25-week study.

Via MiXCR, TCRdb re-called the RACE reads, giving one row per CDR3 protein. The repertoire holds some 38,000 distinct CDR3 sequences, with around a tenth as singletons. Time point here: patch test 3, about 24 weeks after DPC sensitization. The treatment is: therapeutic diphenylcyclopropenone sensitization with weekly scalp DPC. It was unfractionated whole blood from which total RNA was extracted. The CDR3 spans 14 residues. The germline V gene has CDR1 SQVTM and CDR2 ANQGSEA. V dropped 6 bases and J dropped 5; count of bases not matched to a gene: 10. The rearrangement uses TRBV29-1 and TRBJ1-2; TRBD1 matches 9 bases. This TCR derives from a man aged 50 or older with alopecia areata. Some clones in this sample may be carry-over from other donors' samples. The sequencing here drew on whole blood, taken in connection with sensitization to the hapten diphenylcyclopropenone (DPC). The CDR3 DNA reads TGCAGCGTAGATACTATACAGGGGGCGTATGGCTACACCTTC. Its protein product is CSVDTIQGAYGYTF.